Shown below are 16 T cell receptor beta chains from a single sample sequenced in a study of blood T cell repertoires in COVID-19. Repertoires were generated with immunoSEQ multiplex PCR, while TCRdb's copy carries only in-frame clones and drops some. The data hold 200,000 to 250,000 clones, with approximately 82% observed a single time. Sample: peripheral blood. These receptors came from an elderly woman with acute or convalescent COVID-19.

This clone was seen a few times. The chain is built from TRBV10-1 and TRBJ1-2; no reliable D call. CDR3 length: 16 amino acids. Trimming pared 4 bases from V and 9 bases from J, leaving 24 bases between. Germline-derived CDR1 and CDR2 are WNHNN and SYGVQD (reference sequence). CDR3 region: CASSGPTVTPPMSYTF. Written as DNA, the CDR3 is TGCGCCAGCAGTGGGCCAACGGTGACACCTCCTATGAGCTACACCTTC.

The V gene is TRBV7-9, the J gene TRBJ1-3; maybe TRBD1 (5 bases). V lost 3 bases to trimming and J lost 11 bases, with 11 bases between them. The CDR3 has 12 amino acids. The germline gives CDR1 SEHNR, CDR2 FQNEAQ (reference sequence). CDR3 in amino acids: CASSLTGGPIYF. The CDR3 bases are TGTGCCAGCAGCTTGACCGGGGGTCCCATATATTTT.

This CDR3 reads CASSLGGQGTNYGYTF. The CDR3 DNA follows: TGTGCCAGCAGTTTAGGGGGCCAGGGGACTAACTATGGCTACACCTTC. The V gene is TRBV28, the J gene TRBJ1-2, with D maybe TRBD1 (6 bases). Per germline, CDR1 MDHEN and CDR2 SYDVKM. The CDR3 contains 16 residues. V lost 2 bases to trimming and J lost 0 bases, with 13 bases between them.

This sequence joins TRBV9 and TRBJ1-2; D gene ambiguous. CDR3 length: 12 amino acids. Trimming removed 4 bases from V and 6 bases from J, with 10 bases in between. The germline CDR1 and CDR2 sequences are SGDLS and YYNGEE. CDR3 protein: CASSNPTDGYTF. The DNA for the CDR3 is TGTGCCAGCAGCAACCCAACGGATGGCTACACCTTC.

This clone was counted once. The genes are TRBV13 and TRBJ1-5, with 10 bases matching TRBD1. Germline V gives CDR1 PRHDT, CDR2 FYEKMQ (reference sequence). The CDR3 extends over 19 amino acids. V lost 5 bases, J lost 4 bases, and 17 bases stayed unmatched. CDR3 nucleotide sequence: TGTGCCAGCAGCCCCACCGGGACAGGGGAGGAAGGGCCTAATCAGCCCCAGCATTTT. Translated, it gives CASSPTGTGEEGPNQPQHF.

The rearrangement links TRBV5-1 to TRBJ2-5; the match to TRBD2 covers 11 bases. CDR3 length: 15 amino acids. Germline CDR1 and CDR2: SGHRS and YFSETQ. With V trimmed by 4 bases and J by 2 bases, 4 bases remained unmatched. As DNA, the CDR3 is TGCGCCAGCAGCCGGGGACTAGCGGTACAAGAGACCCAGTACTTC. Encoded protein: CASSRGLAVQETQYF.

The genes are TRBV3-1 (or the pseudogene TRBV3-2) and TRBJ1-2; D is unclear. CDR1 and CDR2 (germline): LGHDT, YNNKEL (reference sequence). This CDR3 spans 15 amino acids. V gave up 4 bases and J gave up 2 bases, with 14 bases separating them. The CDR3 sequence: CASSPPGGRNYGYTF. The CDR3 region has the DNA TGTGCCAGCAGCCCCCCGGGAGGTCGAAACTATGGCTACACCTTC.

The V and J genes are TRBV5-4 and TRBJ2-1; D is perhaps TRBD1 (8 bases). Trimming removed 4 bases at V and 5 bases at J, with 16 bases between. Looked up from germline, CDR1 is SGHNT and CDR2 is YYREEE (reference sequence). The CDR3 runs to 15 residues. The CDR3 sequence is CASSTRTGTNNEQFF. CDR3 DNA: TGTGCCAGCAGCACACGGACAGGGACTAACAATGAGCAGTTCTTC.

This chain uses TRBV21-1 with TRBJ2-7; the table calls TRBD2, which could not be checked here. TRBV21-1 is termed a pseudogene. CDR3 size: 16 residues. The CDR3 coding sequence is TGTGCCAGCAGCTTACGGACCAAAGAGGGATCCTACGAGCAGTACTTC. Its protein is CASSLRTKEGSYEQYF.

The chain is built from TRBV7-2 and TRBJ1-2; D is perhaps TRBD1 (5 bases). Per germline, CDR1 SGHTA and CDR2 FQGNSA. V was shortened by 6 bases and J by 7 bases, with 12 bases between the two germline ends. CDR3 length: 12 amino acids. The CDR3 DNA reads TGTGCCAGCAGTCCCTCCAGGGTTGGCTACACCTTC. It yields the protein CASSPSRVGYTF.

The chain recombines TRBV19 with TRBJ2-3, with TRBD1 matching over 8 bases. The CDR3 runs to 15 residues. Germline lookup yields CDR1 LNHDA and CDR2 SQIVND (reference sequence). The trim removed 5 bases at V and 3 bases at J, leaving 7 bases unmatched. For the CDR3, the DNA is TGTGCCAGTAGTCAGGGGGCCGATAGGACAGATACGCAGTATTTT. Protein product: CASSQGADRTDTQYF.

The rearrangement uses TRBV7-2 and TRBJ2-2; 11 bases are shared with TRBD2. J gave up 6 bases and V 2 bases, and 5 bases lay outside the gene matches. The length of the CDR3 is 16 residues. Germline V gene lookup returns CDR1 SGHTA and CDR2 FQGNSA. The CDR3 DNA reads as TGTGCCAGCAGCTTAATAGCGGGGGGGCTTCCCGGGGAGCTGTTTTTT. Translated, it gives CASSLIAGGLPGELFF. Using reference TRBV7-2 and TRBJ2-2 for the parts outside the CDR3, the full variable domain is GAGVSQSPSNKVTEKGKDVELRCDPISGHTALYWYRQSLGQGLEFLIYFQGNSAPDKSGLPSDRFSAERTGGSVSTLTIQRTQQEDSAVYLCASSLIAGGLPGELFFGEGSRLTVL.

This chain joins TRBV6-1 and TRBJ2-5; D not resolved. V lost 0 bases and J lost 9, with 14 bases in between. In germline, CDR1 is MNHNS, CDR2 SASEGT. The CDR3 runs to 14 residues. CDR3: CASSEALGRWAQYF. In DNA form, the CDR3 reads TGTGCCAGCAGTGAAGCACTCGGCAGGTGGGCCCAGTACTTC.

The rearrangement joins TRBV12-5 to TRBJ2-2; maybe TRBD2 (5 bases). The germline V and J ends were trimmed by 5 bases and 6 bases, with 7 bases remaining between them. The CDR3 sequence is 12 residues long. Germline V CDR1 and CDR2: LGHNT, FRNRAP. The CDR3 DNA is TGTGCTAGTGGTGGACTTTCCGGGGAGCTGTTTTTT. Translated: CASGGLSGELFF.

The V gene is TRBV19, the J gene TRBJ2-7; 10 nucleotides match TRBD1. With 6 bases clipped from V and 2 bases from J, the junction kept 10 bases outside the gene matches. There are 16 residues in the CDR3. Per the germline V gene, CDR1 is LNHDA and CDR2 is SQIVND (reference sequence). CDR3 residues: CASRAGGTGVPYEQYF. CDR3 coding DNA: TGTGCCAGTAGAGCCGGTGGGACAGGGGTCCCCTACGAGCAGTACTTC. Supplemented by reference TRBV19 and TRBJ2-7, the full variable domain reads DGGITQSPKYLFRKEGQNVTLSCEQNLNHDAMYWYRQDPGQGLRLIYYSQIVNDFQKGDIAEGYSVSREKKESFPLTVTSAQKNPTAFYLCASRAGGTGVPYEQYFGPGTRLTVT.

The V call is TRBV19, the J call TRBJ2-1, with TRBD2 matching over 8 bases. The CDR3 sequence is 15 residues long. In germline, CDR1 is LNHDA, CDR2 SQIVND (reference sequence). V was clipped by 2 bases and J by 7 bases; unmatched bases: 7. The CDR3 DNA sequence: TGTGCCAGTAGTATAAAACGGGGGGGCCGGAATGAGCAGTTCTTC. It specifies CASSIKRGGRNEQFF. Combining the CDR3 with reference TRBV19 and TRBJ2-1 gives the whole variable domain DGGITQSPKYLFRKEGQNVTLSCEQNLNHDAMYWYRQDPGQGLRLIYYSQIVNDFQKGDIAEGYSVSREKKESFPLTVTSAQKNPTAFYLCASSIKRGGRNEQFFGPGTRLTVL.